The 3 T cell receptor beta chains below were found in one sample sequenced in a study of blood T cell repertoires in COVID-19. The method was immunoSEQ multiplex PCR; TCRdb's version includes in-frame clones alone and lacks a portion of them. The sample has about 280,000 clones, approximately 83% seen once. The sequencing input was peripheral blood. Receptor source: a woman in her 30s who had recovered from COVID-19.

V and J are TRBV18 and TRBJ1-1, with a possible D match to TRBD1 (6 bases). This CDR3 is built from 17 residues. Germline CDR1 and CDR2: KGHSH and LQKENI. V was trimmed by 4 bases and J by 0 bases, leaving 18 bases between them. The CDR3 is CASSLTATGPMNTEAFF. In DNA, the CDR3 is TGTGCCAGCTCACTGACTGCGACAGGCCCCATGAACACTGAAGCTTTCTTT.

V and J are TRBV4-3 and TRBJ2-1; TRBD2 matches at 10 bases. Germline CDR1 reads LGHNA; CDR2 reads YSLEER. The CDR3 runs to 15 residues. The V and J ends lost 3 bases and 6 bases, in that order; junction bases with no gene match: 5. CDR3 sequence (DNA): TGCGCCAGCAGCCACGGACTAGCGGAATCCAATGAGCAGTTCTTC. Protein sequence: CASSHGLAESNEQFF.

The rearrangement joins TRBV2 to TRBJ2-4, with 7 bases aligning to TRBD1. Germline CDR1 and CDR2: SNHLY and FYNNEI. The CDR3 loop spans 15 amino acids. V dropped 4 bases and J dropped 15; count of bases not matched to a gene: 18. CDR3 residues: CASSVRGHIQGQRYF. The CDR3 DNA follows: TGTGCCAGCAGTGTAAGGGGACACATACAGGGGCAGCGGTACTTC.